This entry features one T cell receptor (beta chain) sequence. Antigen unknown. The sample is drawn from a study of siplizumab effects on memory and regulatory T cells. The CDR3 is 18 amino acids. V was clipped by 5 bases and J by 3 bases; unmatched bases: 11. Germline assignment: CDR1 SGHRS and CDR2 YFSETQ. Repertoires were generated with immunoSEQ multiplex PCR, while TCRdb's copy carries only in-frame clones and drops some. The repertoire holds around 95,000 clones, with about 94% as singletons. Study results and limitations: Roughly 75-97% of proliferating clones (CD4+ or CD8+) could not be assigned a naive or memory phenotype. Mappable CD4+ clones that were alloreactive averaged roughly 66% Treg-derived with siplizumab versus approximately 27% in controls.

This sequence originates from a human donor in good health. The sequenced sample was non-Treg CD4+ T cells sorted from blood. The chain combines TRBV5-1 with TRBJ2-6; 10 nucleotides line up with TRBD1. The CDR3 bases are TGCGCCAGCAGTCGAACCACCGGGACAGGGGTTGGGGCCAACGTCCTGACTTTC. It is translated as CASSRTTGTGVGANVLTF.